This T cell receptor beta chain derives from a study of T cells in Graves' hyperthyroidism and ophthalmopathy. V was clipped by 4 bases and J by 0 bases; unmatched bases: 7. The CDR3 is made up of 15 amino acids. Per the germline V gene, CDR1 is SGHRS and CDR2 is YFSETQ. The patients, who ranged from 18 to 65 in age, presented with newly diagnosed hyperthyroidism lasting under 2 months. Pregnant or lactating patients were excluded, as were those with uncontrolled infection or other autoimmune disease. Amplification of TCR beta CDR3 regions used RNA as the template. HTBI primers were used for first-round RT-PCR of the TCR CDR3. TCRdb processed the multiplex PCR reads anew with MiXCR; each CDR3 protein has one entry. In the table there are approximately 420,000 distinct CDR3 sequences, around 14% of which are singletons. As for this clonotype: Its matching antigen is unknown.

Findings and limits, study-wide: Model predictions of ophthalmopathy came a median 6.5 months before onset. Ophthalmopathy and stable hyperthyroidism were told apart by a 13 V-J model.

J is TRBJ2-7 and V is TRBV5-1, with 7 nucleotides matching TRBD1. The clonotype originates from a woman aged 25 to 39 with Graves' hyperthyroidism. Sequenced: blood. CDR3 loop: CASSVRQGGSYEQYF. The CDR3 coding sequence is TGCGCCAGCAGCGTCCGACAGGGCGGCTCCTACGAGCAGTACTTC.